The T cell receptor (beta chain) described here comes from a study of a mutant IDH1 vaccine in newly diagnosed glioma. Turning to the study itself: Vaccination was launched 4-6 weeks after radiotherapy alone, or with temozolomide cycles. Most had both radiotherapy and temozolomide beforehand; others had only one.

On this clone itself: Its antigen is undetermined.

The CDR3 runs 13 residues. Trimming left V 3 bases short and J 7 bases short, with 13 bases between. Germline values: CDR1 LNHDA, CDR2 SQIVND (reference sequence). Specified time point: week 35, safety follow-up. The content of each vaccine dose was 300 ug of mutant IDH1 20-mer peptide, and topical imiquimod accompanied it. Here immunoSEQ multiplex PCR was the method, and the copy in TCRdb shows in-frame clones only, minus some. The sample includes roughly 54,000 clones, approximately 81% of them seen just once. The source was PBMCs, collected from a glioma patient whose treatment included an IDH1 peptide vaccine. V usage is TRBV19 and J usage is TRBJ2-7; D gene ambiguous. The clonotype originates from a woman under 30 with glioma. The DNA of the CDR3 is TGTGCCAGTAGTATTTTGGACGGCGAGGAGCAGTACTTC. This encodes CASSILDGEEQYF.